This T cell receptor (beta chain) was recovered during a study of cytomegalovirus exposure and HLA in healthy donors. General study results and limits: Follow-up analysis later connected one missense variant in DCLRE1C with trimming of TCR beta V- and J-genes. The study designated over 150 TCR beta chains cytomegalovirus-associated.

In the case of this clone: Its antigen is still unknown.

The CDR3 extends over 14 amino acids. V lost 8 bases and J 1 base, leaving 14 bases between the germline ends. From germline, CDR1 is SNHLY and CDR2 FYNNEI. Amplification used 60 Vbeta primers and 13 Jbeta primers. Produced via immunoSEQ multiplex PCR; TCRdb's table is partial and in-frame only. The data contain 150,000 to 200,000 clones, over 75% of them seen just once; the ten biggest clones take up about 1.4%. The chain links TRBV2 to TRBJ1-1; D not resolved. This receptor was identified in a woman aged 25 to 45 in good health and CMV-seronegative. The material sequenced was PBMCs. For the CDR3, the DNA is TGTGCCAGCTCTACTTACGCAGGGAACACTGAAGCTTTCTTT. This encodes CASSTYAGNTEAFF. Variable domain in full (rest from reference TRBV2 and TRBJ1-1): EPEVTQTPSHQVTQMGQEVILRCVPISNHLYFYWYRQILGQKVEFLVSFYNNEISEKSEIFDDQFSVERPDGSNFTLKIRSTKLEDSAMYFCASSTYAGNTEAFFGQGTRLTVV.